This note documents a single TCR beta chain sequence. Only a few counts were recorded for this clonotype. The antigen this receptor binds is unknown. No clone much larger than this one lies a single base away; base qualities are absent. The sample is drawn from a study of patients and donors after allogeneic stem cell transplantation (dated by TCRdb to 2018 to 2020). Based on the germline V gene (reference sequence), the CDR1 and CDR2 sequences are DFQATT and SNEGSKA. Including the terminal cysteine and phenylalanine, the CDR3 comprises 14 residues. The entry retains the CDR3 DNA only, 42 bases that are in frame from base 1. Deletion took 5 bases off V and 4 bases off J, with a span of 14 bases between the germline ends. Library construction relied on RT-PCR. Sequencing was performed on a NextSeq 550. TCRdb reprocessing: public reads trimmed at Q25 with fastp, clones called with MiXCR, in-frame beta chains kept. Each CDR3 protein appears once, grouped with its most common genes and DNA. The table for this sample lists about 160,000 distinct CDR3 sequences; approximately 37% of them were counted only once. The top ten hold 50% of the sample.

Sequencing was carried out using blood, either unsorted or a sorted T cell fraction (not recorded which). This receptor was taken from a human donor who was either an allogeneic HSCT recipient or a stem cell or donor lymphocyte infusion donor (not recorded which). It is not recorded whose cells these are; they may come from a transplant donor. The sequence is built from TRBV20-1 and TRBJ2-2; tentative D gene TRBD1, with 6 bases matching. The nucleotide sequence reads TGCAGTGCTCCGGACAGATTGTCCACCGGGGAGCTGTTTTTT. Translated, this gives CSAPDRLSTGELFF.